A single sample is the source of the 20 T cell receptor beta chains below, sequenced in a study of cytomegalovirus exposure and HLA in healthy donors. This PCR relied on a set of 60 Vbeta primers and 13 Jbeta primers. Only in-frame clones appear in the TCRdb table, and some are missing; sequencing was by immunoSEQ multiplex PCR. The profile shows about 150,000 clones, approximately 74% of them singletons. The sequencing sample was made of PBMCs. These receptors were taken from a man aged 18 to 35 in good health and CMV-seronegative.

This chain uses TRBV5-1 with TRBJ1-1, with 7 bases lining up with TRBD1. Germline-derived CDR1 and CDR2 are SGHRS and YFSETQ. The CDR3 extends over 16 amino acids. Trimming removed 4 bases from V and 0 bases from J; junction bases left unmatched: 9. This CDR3 reads CASSATSTGLNTEAFF. DNA of the CDR3: TGCGCCAGCAGCGCCACCTCGACAGGGTTGAACACTGAAGCTTTCTTT.

Worth noting for this clone: The germline gene is not matched at one end of the junction; a read error may be the cause. The chain has TRBV7-7 and TRBJ1-3; 9 bases are a match to TRBD1. CDR1 is SSHAT and CDR2 is FNYEAQ in the germline V gene (reference sequence). CDR3 length equals 16 residues. The CDR3 DNA is TGTGCTAGCAGCCGGGGGACAGGGACTGATGGAAACACCATATATTTT. This gives the protein CASSRGTGTDGNTIYF.

The J gene is TRBJ2-7, the V gene TRBV6-5, with 9 nucleotides matching TRBD2. This CDR3 has 13 amino acids. Germline assignment: CDR1 MNHEY and CDR2 SVGAGI. V trimming: 7 bases; J trimming: 1 base; junction bases outside the gene matches: 2. DNA of the CDR3: TGTGCCAGCATGGCGGGGGGGTCCTACGAGCAGTACTTC. It translates to CASMAGGSYEQYF.

V and J are TRBV2 and TRBJ2-2; 7 bases align to TRBD1. The length of the CDR3 is 15 residues. CDR1 SNHLY and CDR2 FYNNEI come from the germline V gene. V shed 6 bases and J 2 bases; nucleotides not matched to a gene: 6. CDR3 nucleotide sequence: TGTGCCAGCAGGGGGACAGCGAAAAACACCGGGGAGCTGTTTTTT. Translating it yields CASRGTAKNTGELFF.

This clone has more than one count but fewer than ten. This chain links TRBV7-2 with TRBJ2-1; 8 bases agree with TRBD2. Germline V lookup: CDR1 SGHTA, CDR2 FQGNSA. The junction had 5 bases not matched to a gene; V was cut back by 0 bases and J by 1 base. CDR3 length: 17 amino acids. Here the CDR3 DNA reads TGTGCCAGCAGCTTAGCGTCAGGACTAGCTTCCTACAATGAGCAGTTCTTC. Translated: CASSLASGLASYNEQFF.

The chain employs TRBV19 and TRBJ1-1, with no clear D. Germline CDR1 and CDR2: LNHDA and SQIVND (reference sequence). The CDR3 is made up of 15 amino acids. V gave up 3 bases and J gave up 4 bases, with 15 bases separating them. The CDR3 DNA follows: TGTGCCAGTAGTATGGCTTCGGGGATGGGCACTGAAGCTTTCTTT. This encodes CASSMASGMGTEAFF.

The chain uses TRBV6-6 and TRBJ2-7; D gene ambiguous. The V gene's germline CDR1 is MNHNY and CDR2 SVGAGI (reference sequence). Trimming pared 0 bases from V and 0 bases from J, leaving 12 bases between. CDR3 length equals 16 residues. The CDR3 DNA reads TGTGCCAGCAGTTACTCGACTGACGTGAGCTCCTACGAGCAGTACGTC. Amino acids: CASSYSTDVSSYEQYV.

V gene TRBV11-2 combines with J gene TRBJ2-5, with a tentative D call TRBD1 (6 bases). V gave up 5 bases and J gave up 3 bases, with 16 bases separating them. CDR1 is SGHAT, CDR2 FQNNGV, per germline. This CDR3 is built from 15 residues. The CDR3, as DNA: TGTGCCAGCAGCCCCCGGACAGTAAGGGAAGAGACCCAGTACTTC. Encoded protein: CASSPRTVREETQYF. Looking up the rest from reference TRBV11-2 and TRBJ2-5 gives the full variable domain: EAGVAQSPRYKIIEKRQSVAFWCNPISGHATLYWYQQILGQGPKLLIQFQNNGVVDDSQLPKDRFSAERLKGVDSTLKIQPAKLEDSAVYLCASSPRTVREETQYFGPGTRLLVL.

This chain links TRBV7-9 with TRBJ1-4; TRBD1 agrees at 8 bases. The CDR3 consists of 17 residues. With 5 bases clipped from V and 7 bases from J, the junction kept 15 bases outside the gene matches. In germline, CDR1 is SEHNR, CDR2 FQNEAQ (reference sequence). CDR3 nucleotide sequence: TGTGCCAGCAGCCCCACAGGGGGGGAAAACCCCCTTGAAAAACTGTTTTTT. Its protein product is CASSPTGGENPLEKLFF.

The chain carries TRBV7-2 and TRBJ1-5, with TRBD1 matching over 8 bases. V dropped 5 bases and J dropped 6; count of bases not matched to a gene: 12. The CDR3 extends over 16 amino acids. Germline CDR1 SGHTA, CDR2 FQGNSA. DNA of the CDR3: TGTGCCAGCAGCCCAGCGACAGGGGCAGTGAGTCAGCCCCAGCATTTT. Translation: CASSPATGAVSQPQHF.

The rearrangement uses TRBV29-1 and TRBJ1-1; tentative D call: TRBD1 (5 bases). Germline-derived CDR1 and CDR2 are SQVTM and ANQGSEA. The V end lost 4 bases, the J end lost 2 bases, and 11 bases lay between the germline ends. This CDR3 contains 13 residues. CDR3 bases: TGCAGCGTTGCCGGGCAGGGTAACACTGAAGCTTTCTTT. Translated, it gives CSVAGQGNTEAFF. Filled out from reference TRBV29-1 and TRBJ1-1, the complete variable domain reads SAVISQKPSRDICQRGTSLTIQCQVDSQVTMMFWYRQQPGQSLTLIATANQGSEATYESGFVIDKFPISRPNLTFSTLTVSNMSPEDSSIYLCSVAGQGNTEAFFGQGTRLTVV.

The gene calls are TRBV6-1 and TRBJ2-7; D perhaps matches TRBD2 (6 bases). This CDR3 region has 15 residues. The germline V and J ends were trimmed by 6 bases and 0 bases, with 15 bases remaining between them. Germline CDR1 is MNHNS and CDR2 is SASEGT. DNA for the CDR3: TGTGCCAGCAGGGAACCGGGACTTCTCTCCTACGAGCAGTACTTC. Protein product: CASREPGLLSYEQYF.

This clone was counted between two and nine times. The V call is TRBV15, the J call TRBJ1-1; 9 bases are shared with TRBD1. Looked up from germline, CDR1 is LNHNV and CDR2 is YYDKDF (reference sequence). V shed 0 bases and J 7 bases; nucleotides not matched to a gene: 12. This CDR3 has 17 residues. The CDR3 sequence: CATSRDYGGQGGDEAFF. CDR3 in DNA: TGTGCCACCAGCAGAGATTACGGGGGACAGGGAGGTGATGAAGCTTTCTTT.

V usage is TRBV11-3 and J usage is TRBJ1-1; no reliable D call. The V end lost 3 bases, the J end lost 4 bases, and 9 bases lay between the germline ends. Germline-derived CDR1 and CDR2 are SGHNT and YENEEA. This CDR3 is 13 amino acids long. Written as DNA, the CDR3 is TGTGCCAGCAGCTTCCGAGGGAGCACTGAAGCTTTCTTT. Translated: CASSFRGSTEAFF. The complete variable domain, with remaining parts taken from reference TRBV11-3 and TRBJ1-1, reads EAGVVQSPRYKIIEKKQPVAFWCNPISGHNTLYWYLQNLGQGPELLIRYENEEAVDDSQLPKDRFSAERLKGVDSTLKIQPAELGDSAVYLCASSFRGSTEAFFGQGTRLTVV.

The count of this clone is one. J is TRBJ2-7 and V is TRBV29-1; maybe TRBD1 (6 bases). This CDR3 has 14 residues. Germline CDR1 and CDR2: SQVTM and ANQGSEA. V dropped 8 bases and J dropped 3 bases, with 20 bases sitting between them. CDR3 protein: CSLNYRDTYYEQYF. The CDR3 region has the DNA TGCAGCCTAAACTACCGGGACACGTACTACGAGCAGTACTTC.

The genes are TRBV4-1 and TRBJ2-1; tentatively, D is TRBD1 (6 bases). Trimming cost V 1 base and J 8 bases, with 15 bases left between them. Germline V gene data show CDR1 as MGHRA and CDR2 as YSYEKL. This CDR3 has 15 amino acids. CDR3 sequence (DNA): TGCGCCAGCAGCCAAGGCGAAGGGGGTAGCGATGAGCAGTTCTTC. This codes for CASSQGEGGSDEQFF.

This clone appeared once. J is TRBJ2-2 and V is TRBV27; perhaps TRBD1 as D (6 bases). With 3 bases removed from V and 0 bases from J, the gap between germline ends came to 29 bases. This CDR3 region has 22 residues. Germline CDR1 reads MNHEY; CDR2 reads SMNVEV (reference sequence). DNA for the CDR3: TGTGCCAGCAGTTTGGGTTGGAGAGGGACAACTAACCTGGGCCCGAACACCGGGGAGCTGTTTTTT. Amino acids: CASSLGWRGTTNLGPNTGELFF.

V usage is TRBV5-1 and J usage is TRBJ2-1; TRBD2 agrees at 12 bases. This CDR3 is built from 17 residues. Germline values: CDR1 SGHRS, CDR2 YFSETQ. V trimming: 3 bases; J trimming: 2 bases; junction bases outside the gene matches: 6. CDR3 protein: CASSSHSSGGAYNEQFF. The CDR3 DNA is TGCGCCAGCAGCTCCCACTCTAGCGGGGGGGCCTACAATGAGCAGTTCTTC.

The chain is built from TRBV5-1 and TRBJ1-5, with D possibly TRBD1 on 6 matching bases. V was cut by 5 bases and J by 6 bases, with 21 bases left in between. The germline V gene has CDR1 SGHRS and CDR2 YFSETQ. The CDR3 consists of 16 residues. CDR3 coding DNA: TGCGCCAGCAGACCTACCGATCGGGACAACCTTCAGCCCCAGCATTTT. Its translation is CASRPTDRDNLQPQHF.

The chain couples TRBV11-3 to TRBJ1-1; TRBD1 aligns across 7 bases. The germline V gene encodes CDR1 SGHNT and CDR2 YENEEA. J lost 6 bases, V lost 5 bases, and 9 bases had no gene match. This CDR3 is built from 14 residues. CDR3 sequence reads: CASSARTGTAEAFF. DNA for the CDR3: TGTGCCAGCAGCGCCCGAACCGGGACAGCTGAAGCTTTCTTT.